This T cell receptor (beta chain) was recorded in a study of T cell responses to AZD1222 COVID-19 vaccine. Study context: It was second doses at about 4 or about 12 weeks that were pooled.

Method: immunoSEQ multiplex PCR; TCRdb's copy keeps in-frame clones and lacks some. The data contain around 100,000 clones, around 89% of them singletons. General observations from the study: After two AZD1222 doses, spike-specific TCR breadth and depth rose versus day 0.

CDR3 length: 14 amino acids. V lost 2 bases to trimming and J lost 9 bases, with 11 bases between them. Germline V gives CDR1 MRHNA, CDR2 SNTAGT. This clone has just one count. Its antigen remains unknown. This sequence joins TRBV6-4 and TRBJ1-6; weak D call: TRBD1 (6 bases). This sequence was found in an adult in good health. The sample in question was peripheral blood, obtained on day 0 of AZD1222 vaccination. The CDR3 here is CASSDEGGGSPLHF. CDR3 nucleotide sequence: TGTGCCAGCAGTGACGAGGGGGGAGGTTCACCCCTCCACTTT.